A single sample gave rise to the 22 T cell receptor beta chains below, sequenced in a study of blood T cell repertoires in COVID-19. Method: immunoSEQ multiplex PCR; TCRdb's copy keeps in-frame clones and lacks some. The sample has about 240,000 clones, about 70% seen once; the top ten hold more than 2.5%. Sequences were obtained from peripheral blood. The receptors come from a woman aged 80 or over with acute or convalescent COVID-19.

This chain connects TRBV7-2 to TRBJ2-1; 7 positions match TRBD1. This CDR3 is built from 15 residues. Looked up from germline, CDR1 is SGHTA and CDR2 is FQGNSA. With 1 base clipped from V and 7 bases from J, the junction kept 7 bases outside the gene matches. The CDR3 nucleotides read TGTGCCAGCAGCTTAGGAGGGGGCGCGTCAAATGAGCAGTTCTTC. It specifies CASSLGGGASNEQFF.

The chain joins TRBV6-5 to TRBJ1-1; D possibly corresponds to TRBD1 (6 bases). Germline assignment: CDR1 MNHEY and CDR2 SVGAGI. V dropped 10 bases and J dropped 2 bases, with 14 bases sitting between them. The CDR3 has 13 residues. The CDR3 is CAISGQRNTEAFF. In nucleotides, the CDR3 is TGTGCCATCTCTGGACAGAGAAACACTGAAGCTTTCTTT.

The rearrangement links TRBV9 to TRBJ1-3; unclear D gene. Trimming left V 3 bases short and J 0 bases short, with 16 bases between. From germline, CDR1 is SGDLS and CDR2 YYNGEE. This CDR3 comprises 17 residues. CDR3 region: CASSAGRPGSSGNTIYF. In DNA form, the CDR3 reads TGTGCCAGCAGCGCGGGCCGGCCGGGGAGCTCTGGAAACACCATATATTTT.

This chain connects TRBV7-2 to TRBJ1-1; D not resolved. The germline V gene encodes CDR1 SGHTA and CDR2 FQGNSA. The CDR3 contains 15 residues. The V end was cut by 5 bases, the J end by 1 base, with 14 bases between. In DNA form, the CDR3 reads TGTGCCAGCAGCCCAATCGCGAATCAGAACACTGAAGCTTTCTTT. Amino acid sequence: CASSPIANQNTEAFF.

This chain uses TRBV27 with TRBJ1-6; 9 bases agree with TRBD1. V lost 5 bases, J lost 1 base, and 6 bases stayed unmatched. The CDR3 sequence is 17 residues long. From germline, CDR1 is MNHEY and CDR2 SMNVEV (reference sequence). CDR3: CASSGGQGWSYNSPLHF. CDR3 DNA sequence: TGTGCCAGCAGTGGAGGACAGGGGTGGTCCTATAATTCACCCCTCCACTTT.

The V call is TRBV18, the J call TRBJ2-7, with 7 bases identical to TRBD1. This CDR3 region has 14 residues. Germline CDR1 is KGHSH and CDR2 is LQKENI. V lost 6 bases, J lost 2 bases, and 7 bases stayed unmatched. DNA for the CDR3: TGTGCCAGCTCGCCGGGACAGCCCACCTACGAGCAGTACTTC. Its protein is CASSPGQPTYEQYF.

In its sample, this clone was seen once. The chain joins TRBV2 to TRBJ2-1; TRBD1 agrees at 10 bases. With V trimmed by 4 bases and J by 6 bases, 3 bases remained unmatched. This CDR3 is 14 amino acids long. From germline, CDR1 is SNHLY and CDR2 FYNNEI. The chain's CDR3 is CASSGQGASNEQFF. CDR3 DNA: TGTGCCAGCAGTGGACAGGGGGCTTCCAATGAGCAGTTCTTC.

The chain couples TRBV2 to TRBJ2-7, with a tentative D call TRBD2 (6 bases). CDR3 length: 16 amino acids. V lost 3 bases, J lost 1 base, and 16 bases lay in between. The germline CDR1 and CDR2 sequences are SNHLY and FYNNEI. CDR3 in DNA: TGTGCCAGCAGTGAGACTAGGGCCAAACGGTCCTACGAGCAGTACTTC. This translates into CASSETRAKRSYEQYF.

This sequence joins TRBV6-5 and TRBJ1-1; D remains ambiguous. CDR1 is MNHEY and CDR2 is SVGAGI in the germline V gene. The CDR3 is 13 residues long. The V and J ends lost 10 bases and 0 bases respectively, with 12 bases between them. CDR3 bases: TGTGCCACCACGGTCGGGGTGAACACTGAAGCTTTCTTT. Encoded protein: CATTVGVNTEAFF.

V and J are TRBV27 and TRBJ2-3; 11 bases fit TRBD2. The germline gives CDR1 MNHEY, CDR2 SMNVEV (reference sequence). The CDR3 extends over 15 amino acids. With 6 bases clipped from V and 1 base from J, the junction kept 3 bases outside the gene matches. For the CDR3, the DNA is TGTGCCAGCAGCCCGGGACTAGCGGGCACAGATACGCAGTATTTT. Its protein is CASSPGLAGTDTQYF.

This chain joins TRBV15 and TRBJ1-5; D may be TRBD1 (6 bases). V was cut by 3 bases and J by 4 bases, with 13 bases left in between. Germline lookup yields CDR1 LNHNV and CDR2 YYDKDF (reference sequence). The CDR3 length is 15 residues. The CDR3 bases are TGTGCCACCAGCAGCATGTGGACAGATAATCAGCCCCAGCATTTT. Protein product: CATSSMWTDNQPQHF.

Concerning this clone itself: The identical CDR3 is also encoded by other nucleotide sequences in the sample. CDR3 residues: CASSQGAQETQYF. In DNA form, the CDR3 reads TGTGCCAGCTCCCAGGGGGCGCAGGAGACCCAGTACTTC. This chain connects TRBV18 to TRBJ2-5, with TRBD1 matching 8 bases. Trimming took 6 bases from V and 5 from J; bases not matched to a gene: 5. This CDR3 has 13 amino acids. Germline CDR1 reads KGHSH; CDR2 reads LQKENI.

V and J are TRBV2 and TRBJ1-5; 12 positions agree with TRBD1. The CDR3 has 16 amino acids. The germline CDR1 and CDR2 sequences are SNHLY and FYNNEI. Trimming at V came to 4 bases and at J to 7 bases, leaving 8 bases not matched to a gene. The CDR3 spells CASSGGTGGSGQPQHF. CDR3 nucleotide sequence: TGTGCCAGCAGTGGTGGGACAGGGGGCAGTGGGCAGCCCCAGCATTTT.

The V gene is TRBV5-1, the J gene TRBJ2-4; TRBD2 matches 10 bases. This CDR3 is built from 17 residues. V was pared by 5 bases and J by 0 bases, with 8 bases of the junction left unmatched. Germline V gene lookup returns CDR1 SGHRS and CDR2 YFSETQ. The CDR3 DNA follows: TGCGCCAGCAGACAACTAGCGGGAACGGGAGCCAAAAACATTCAGTACTTC. Translating it yields CASRQLAGTGAKNIQYF.

The chain carries TRBV11-2 and TRBJ2-2; D possibly corresponds to TRBD1 (5 bases). Germline-derived CDR1 and CDR2 are SGHAT and FQNNGV. CDR3 length: 14 residues. Between the trimmed V and J ends, which lost 6 bases and 7 bases, there was a span of 15 bases. In DNA form, the CDR3 reads TGTGCCAGCAGGGCTACAGGTCCGGTCGGGGAGCTGTTTTTT. Its translation: CASRATGPVGELFF.

V is TRBV11-2 and J is TRBJ2-7; D possibly corresponds to TRBD2 (6 bases). This CDR3 has 14 amino acids. Germline V gene lookup returns CDR1 SGHAT and CDR2 FQNNGV. Trimming removed 5 bases at V and 4 bases at J, with 15 bases between. In nucleotides, the CDR3 is TGTGCCAGCAGCGATGGCGGGAATAAGTACGAGCAGTACTTC. Protein sequence: CASSDGGNKYEQYF.

The CDR3 DNA is TGTGCCAGCAGCTTAGAGGGACAACCGCATGACGAGCAGTACTTC. Encoded protein: CASSLEGQPHDEQYF. V and J are TRBV5-4 and TRBJ2-7; maybe TRBD1 (6 bases). CDR1 SGHNT and CDR2 YYREEE come from the germline V gene (reference sequence). This CDR3 has 15 residues. Trimming removed 2 bases at V and 5 bases at J, with 17 bases between. Complete variable domain (other parts from reference TRBV5-4 and TRBJ2-7): ETGVTQSPTHLIKTRGQQVTLRCSSQSGHNTVSWYQQALGQGPQFIFQYYREEENGRGNFPPRFSGLQFPNYSSELNVNALELDDSALYLCASSLEGQPHDEQYFGPGTRLTVT.

V gene TRBV28 combines with J gene TRBJ1-1; 10 bases match TRBD1. The CDR3 extends over 17 amino acids. CDR1 and CDR2 from the germline V gene are MDHEN and SYDVKM. The V segment lost 7 bases and the J segment 2 bases; nucleotides outside the gene matches: 13. This chain's CDR3 is CASTGLGQGSLNTEAFF. CDR3 DNA: TGTGCCAGCACCGGCTTGGGACAGGGGAGCCTTAACACTGAAGCTTTCTTT.

The chain employs TRBV19 and TRBJ1-4, with TRBD1 matching over 7 bases. The CDR3 runs 16 residues. Germline V gives CDR1 LNHDA, CDR2 SQIVND (reference sequence). Losses at the gene ends were 4 bases for V and 4 bases for J; bases not matched to a gene: 9. CDR3: CASSRLGTAYNEKLFF. CDR3 bases: TGTGCCAGTAGTAGGCTCGGGACAGCTTATAATGAAAAACTGTTTTTT.

This clone was seen a handful of times. The V gene is TRBV29-1, the J gene TRBJ1-6, with a possible D match to TRBD1 (5 bases). V lost 7 bases to trimming and J lost 7 bases, with 14 bases between them. Germline V lookup: CDR1 SQVTM, CDR2 ANQGSEA. The CDR3 loop spans 13 amino acids. The CDR3 DNA is TGCAGCGCCCAGTGGGGCAGCAATTCACCCCTCCACTTT. It yields the protein CSAQWGSNSPLHF.

This clone was seen only once. This chain links TRBV2 with TRBJ1-2, with D perhaps TRBD1 (5 bases). CDR3 length: 16 amino acids. CDR1 and CDR2 (germline): SNHLY, FYNNEI. V lost 4 bases to trimming and J lost 4 bases, with 19 bases between them. This CDR3 reads CASSVLGPQLTYGYTF. CDR3 DNA sequence: TGTGCCAGCAGTGTCTTGGGGCCACAGTTAACCTATGGCTACACCTTC.

The chain recombines TRBV6-1 with TRBJ1-5; possibly TRBD1 for D (5 bases). This CDR3 has 20 amino acids. From germline, CDR1 is MNHNS and CDR2 SASEGT. Trimming removed 4 bases at V and 0 bases at J, with 25 bases between. The CDR3 DNA follows: TGTGCCAGCAGTGCGCGGACGAGACTGCACGAACAGGATAGCAATCAGCCCCAGCATTTT. Residues: CASSARTRLHEQDSNQPQHF.